This passage covers 6 T cell receptor beta chains from one sample sequenced in a study of blood T cell repertoires in COVID-19. Using immunoSEQ multiplex PCR, the repertoire was profiled, and TCRdb retains in-frame clones only, with some absent. This sample yields approximately 70,000 clones, of which more than 85% are seen a single time; around 13% belongs to the top ten. The sample comprised peripheral blood. The receptors derive from a human donor with active COVID-19. The donor label of this sample is uncertain.

This rearrangement joins TRBV7-2 to TRBJ2-7, with 11 bases that match TRBD2. Germline loops: CDR1 SGHTA, CDR2 FQGNSA. Losses at the gene ends were 2 bases for V and 1 base for J; bases not matched to a gene: 1. CDR3 length: 15 amino acids. The CDR3 DNA sequence: TGTGCCAGCAGCTTAACTAGCGGGAGTTCCTACGAGCAGTACTTC. Its translation: CASSLTSGSSYEQYF.

This chain uses TRBV5-1 with TRBJ1-6; 10 bases are a match to TRBD1. V shed 4 bases, J shed 9 bases, and the junction held 10 bases outside the gene matches. CDR1 is SGHRS and CDR2 is YFSETQ in the germline V gene. This CDR3 region has 16 residues. The chain's CDR3 is CASSADRGRRSSPLHF. The CDR3 DNA is TGCGCCAGCAGCGCAGACAGGGGGCGAAGGAGTTCACCCCTCCACTTT.

This clone appeared a single time. The rearrangement joins TRBV19 to TRBJ1-4, with D possibly being TRBD1 (6 bases). The V end was cut by 6 bases, the J end by 4 bases, with 15 bases between. Germline V lookup: CDR1 LNHDA, CDR2 SQIVND (reference sequence). The CDR3 is 15 amino acids. The CDR3, as DNA: TGTGCCAGTAGGAAAACCGGGACACTTAATGAAAAACTGTTTTTT. Translated, it gives CASRKTGTLNEKLFF.

This chain links TRBV19 with TRBJ1-3; D remains ambiguous. V shed 7 bases and J shed 0 bases, with 16 bases lying between them. Per the germline V gene, CDR1 is LNHDA and CDR2 is SQIVND (reference sequence). The CDR3 extends over 16 amino acids. DNA of the CDR3: TGTGCCAGTACCCGGGAACCCGGGATCTCTGGAAACACCATATATTTT. Translating it yields CASTREPGISGNTIYF.

A few counts support this clone. This chain joins TRBV19 and TRBJ1-1; 7 bases match TRBD1. Unmatched junction bases numbered 8, after V lost 6 bases and J lost 1 base. This CDR3 spans 15 amino acids. The V gene's germline CDR1 is LNHDA and CDR2 SQIVND (reference sequence). CDR3 DNA sequence: TGTGCCAGTAGGGATCCACAGGGGAGGAACACTGAAGCTTTCTTT. Translating it yields CASRDPQGRNTEAFF.

The rearrangement uses TRBV28 and TRBJ1-1, with 9 positions matching TRBD1. CDR3 length equals 16 residues. CDR1 and CDR2 (germline): MDHEN, SYDVKM. J gave up 10 bases and V 5 bases, and 17 bases lay outside the gene matches. The CDR3 nucleotides read TGTGCCAGCAGTGCCCCCCGTGGGGACAGGGCTTTCGGAGCTTTCTTT. Translation gives CASSAPRGDRAFGAFF.